The present entry profiles one TCR beta chain with its context. The antigen is not known. Sequenced by immunoSEQ multiplex PCR; TCRdb stores in-frame clones only, minus some. The table records over 150,000 clones, roughly 90% of them present only once. This record belongs to a study of cytomegalovirus exposure and HLA in healthy donors. Overall study results and limits: The authors enumerated over 150 TCR beta chains as linked to cytomegalovirus.

This CDR3 has 15 amino acids. Germline CDR1 reads SGHRS; CDR2 reads YFSETQ. The J segment lost 3 bases and the V segment lost 3 bases, leaving 6 bases of the junction unmatched. The receptor comes from a woman under 30 in good health and CMV-seropositive. The material sequenced was PBMCs. The chain joins TRBV5-1 to TRBJ2-5; 9 bases are shared with TRBD1. CDR3 amino acids: CASSWGQGVEETQYF. The CDR3, as DNA: TGCGCCAGCAGCTGGGGACAGGGAGTGGAAGAGACCCAGTACTTC.